The entry below gives a single T cell receptor (beta chain) sequence along with its context. As yet, its antigen is unknown. The ends were cut back, 6 bases at V and 4 bases at J, with 13 bases in the middle. There are 14 residues in the CDR3. The record originates from a study of T cell repertoires in cytomegalovirus infection. General study points: CMV carriers with the relevant HLA were identified by cumulative public TCR beta family frequency. Ex vivo, HLA-C-restricted CMV-specific TCR beta clonotypes prevailed over the rest of the response.

TCRdb re-derived calls from the reads in MiXCR, one entry per CDR3 protein. The table has hundreds of thousands of distinct CDR3 sequences, 30% to 35% seen once. The sequence was collected from a human donor in good health (CMV status not recorded). Some clones in this sample may be carry-over from other donors' samples. The sample was cultured PBMCs, taken from culture after CMV antigen stimulation. This sequence joins TRBV12-3 or TRBV12-4 and TRBJ1-5; D is perhaps TRBD1 (5 bases). In DNA, the CDR3 is TGTGCCAGCAGAATCAGTGGGGGGAATCAGCCCCAGCATTTT. Protein: CASRISGGNQPQHF.